This T cell receptor (beta chain) came from a study of shared T cell receptors in the human thymus. Profiling relied on immunoSEQ multiplex PCR, and the TCRdb table lists in-frame clones only, not all of them. The table lists more than 550,000 clones, approximately 83% of them singletons. The CDR3 spans 18 residues. Germline trimming cut 4 bases from V and 1 base from J; bases unmatched to any gene: 10. The germline CDR1 and CDR2 sequences are MGHRA and YSYEKL. Separately, the same data were catalogued under a study of human thymus T cells. From that study: All donors were healthy Finnish infants who were undergoing corrective surgery to treat congenital heart defects. The study used thymus tissue resected during corrective heart surgery. The authors found apparently biased V and J gene usage in thymic and blood repertoires.

The sequenced sample was thymocytes. The receptor's source is a girl under two years old with a congenital heart defect. This chain connects TRBV4-1 to TRBJ2-2; TRBD1 matches 9 bases. The chain's CDR3 is CASSPNSGTGKNTGELFF. The CDR3 DNA reads as TGCGCCAGCAGCCCTAACTCCGGGACAGGGAAGAACACCGGGGAGCTGTTTTTT.